This T cell receptor beta chain was sequenced during a study of cytomegalovirus exposure and HLA in healthy donors. PCR involved 60 Vbeta and 13 Jbeta primers. Some clones are missing from TCRdb's copy, which holds only in-frame ones; the method was immunoSEQ multiplex PCR. This table has 100,000 or so clones, over 75% appearing once. The CDR3 sequence is 18 residues long. The germline V and J ends were trimmed by 6 bases and 5 bases, with 26 bases remaining between them. CDR1 MDHEN and CDR2 SYDVKM come from the germline V gene. The chain employs TRBV28 and TRBJ2-1; D might be TRBD1 (6 bases). Sequenced sample: PBMCs. This clonotype was sampled from a woman between 35 and 50 years old in good health and CMV-seropositive. CDR3 sequence reads: CASRRRAHRDIKNNEQFF. CDR3 DNA: TGTGCCAGCAGACGCCGTGCACATCGGGACATAAAAAACAATGAGCAGTTCTTC.